This passage covers 21 T cell receptor beta chains from one sample sequenced in a study of identical twins. TCRdb called the 5' RACE reads again in MiXCR, with one record for every CDR3 protein. The repertoire holds about 1.7 million distinct CDR3 sequences, with roughly a third as singletons. Sequencing input: cord blood. The origin of the receptors is a newborn girl in good health.

The table lists this clonotype with a few counts. V is TRBV20-1 and J is TRBJ1-2, with TRBD1 matching over 8 bases. Germline assignment: CDR1 DFQATT and CDR2 SNEGSKA (reference sequence). The length of the CDR3 is 12 residues. V lost 3 bases and J lost 8; bases outside the gene matches: 5. CDR3 coding DNA: TGCAGTGCTAGCGGACAGGGACGGGGCTACACCTTC. Amino acid sequence: CSASGQGRGYTF.

The chain joins TRBV20-1 to TRBJ2-4; TRBD2 matches 8 bases. The germline CDR1 and CDR2 sequences are DFQATT and SNEGSKA (reference sequence). CDR3 length: 13 residues. V lost 6 bases and J lost 1; bases outside the gene matches: 2. The CDR3 nucleotides are TGCAGTGCCCCGGGGGGGGCCAAAAACATTCAGTACTTC. Amino acid sequence: CSAPGGAKNIQYF.

This rearrangement joins TRBV27 to TRBJ1-4; 9 bases agree with TRBD1. This CDR3 is built from 15 residues. J was trimmed by 10 bases and V by 0 bases; bases with no gene match: 6. Germline CDR1 is MNHEY and CDR2 is SMNVEV (reference sequence). CDR3 sequence: CASSLSYRGQGKLFF. Written as DNA, the CDR3 is TGTGCCAGCAGTTTATCCTACAGGGGGCAAGGAAAACTGTTTTTT.

The rearrangement uses TRBV6-7 and TRBJ2-3; unclear D gene. TRBV6-7 is designated an ORF whose function remains uncertain. CDR3 length: 14 amino acids. The V gene lost 6 bases and the J gene lost 2 bases, with 12 bases spanning the gap. The CDR3 DNA reads TGTGCCAGCAGCGGTGGTAATTTCACAGATACGCAGTATTTT. Translated: CASSGGNFTDTQYF.

This clonotype came up a few times. The chain carries TRBV5-1 and TRBJ2-3, with unresolved D. V shed 4 bases and J shed 4 bases, with 10 bases lying between them. CDR3 length equals 13 residues. Looked up from germline, CDR1 is SGHRS and CDR2 is YFSETQ. The CDR3 bases are TGCGCCAGCAGCCCCACACGTCCAGATACGCAGTATTTT. It encodes CASSPTRPDTQYF.

This clonotype was seen only a few times. J is TRBJ2-1 and V is TRBV20-1; 8 positions match TRBD2. Trimming at V came to 2 bases and at J to 2 bases, leaving 8 bases not matched to a gene. This CDR3 is built from 16 residues. The germline V gene encodes CDR1 DFQATT and CDR2 SNEGSKA (reference sequence). CDR3 region: CSARLWSSGAYNEQFF. CDR3 bases: TGCAGTGCTAGATTGTGGAGTAGCGGGGCCTACAATGAGCAGTTCTTC.

The chain carries TRBV12-3 or TRBV12-4 and TRBJ1-3; D gene unclear. This CDR3 spans 13 amino acids. V lost 6 bases and J 1 base, leaving 7 bases between the germline ends. CDR3 protein: CASRGRSGNTIYF. CDR3 sequence (DNA): TGTGCCAGCAGAGGACGGTCTGGAAACACCATATATTTT.

The chain uses TRBV7-6 and TRBJ1-1, with TRBD1 matching 7 bases. With V trimmed by 7 bases and J by 4 bases, 12 bases remained unmatched. This CDR3 has 15 amino acids. The germline V gene encodes CDR1 SGHVS and CDR2 FNYEAQ. CDR3 sequence reads: CASNSGGGLSTEAFF. In nucleotides, the CDR3 is TGTGCCAGCAACTCAGGGGGGGGGCTCTCCACTGAAGCTTTCTTT.

This clonotype turned up a few times. The CDR3 DNA follows: TGTGCCAGCAGTTACTCGTACTTGATGGGGGCGACCGGGGAGCTGTTTTTT. Protein: CASSYSYLMGATGELFF. The chain employs TRBV6-2 or TRBV6-3 and TRBJ2-2; D is possibly TRBD1 (6 bases). V lost 0 bases and J 5 bases, leaving 16 bases between the germline ends. Germline-derived CDR1 and CDR2 are MNHEY and SVGEGT. The CDR3 is made up of 17 amino acids.

This chain joins TRBV20-1 and TRBJ2-7, with 7 nucleotides matching TRBD1. The end of the DNA aligns better with TRBJ2-5, so the J call may be wrong. CDR1 DFQATT and CDR2 SNEGSKA come from the germline V gene (reference sequence). The CDR3 loop spans 12 amino acids. The CDR3 protein is CSVKTGRETQYF. The DNA for the CDR3 is TGCAGTGTTAAGACAGGGCGGGAGACCCAGTACTTC.

This clonotype showed up just a few times. The gene calls are TRBV15 and TRBJ2-1; TRBD2 agrees at 9 bases. Germline V CDR1 and CDR2: LNHNV, YYDKDF (reference sequence). The length of the CDR3 is 18 residues. The ends lost 0 bases at V and 6 bases at J; junction bases unmatched: 12. CDR3 in amino acids: CATSRDMGNSGSSNEQFF. The CDR3 region has the DNA TGTGCCACCAGCAGAGATATGGGGAATAGCGGGAGTTCCAATGAGCAGTTCTTC. Using reference TRBV15 and TRBJ2-1 for the parts outside the CDR3, the full variable domain is DAMVIQNPRYQVTQFGKPVTLSCSQTLNHNVMYWYQQKSSQAPKLLFHYYDKDFNNEADTPDNFQSRRPNTSFCFLDIRSPGLGDTAMYLCATSRDMGNSGSSNEQFFGPGTRLTVL.

The chain employs TRBV7-2 and TRBJ2-3; 11 positions agree with TRBD1. CDR3 size: 15 residues. Germline values: CDR1 SGHTA, CDR2 FQGNSA. V shed 5 bases and J 6 bases; nucleotides not matched to a gene: 7. The DNA of the CDR3 is TGTGCCAGCAGCCCGACTGGGACAGGGGGTGATACGCAGTATTTT. Translating it yields CASSPTGTGGDTQYF. The full variable domain, completed using reference TRBV7-2 and TRBJ2-3, is GAGVSQSPSNKVTEKGKDVELRCDPISGHTALYWYRQSLGQGLEFLIYFQGNSAPDKSGLPSDRFSAERTGGSVSTLTIQRTQQEDSAVYLCASSPTGTGGDTQYFGPGTRLTVL.

The rearrangement uses TRBV10-3 and TRBJ1-6; D is undetermined. Trimming stripped 3 bases from V and 6 bases from J, with 18 bases between. The CDR3 has 17 amino acids. Germline CDR1 and CDR2: ENHRY and SYGVKD. CDR3 DNA sequence: TGTGCCATCAGTGATACCCCCGGAAGCCGGGCTAATTCACCCCTCCACTTT. This encodes CAISDTPGSRANSPLHF.

This sequence joins TRBV2 and TRBJ2-7; 9 positions agree with TRBD1. V lost 5 bases to trimming and J lost 6 bases; unmatched junction nucleotides: 11. The CDR3 is 15 residues long. Germline-derived CDR1 and CDR2 are SNHLY and FYNNEI. In nucleotides, the CDR3 is TGTGCCAGCAGTTATCGGACAGGGGATCGGGTCGAGCAGTACTTC. Translated, it gives CASSYRTGDRVEQYF.

V usage is TRBV20-1 and J usage is TRBJ2-7; 7 bases are shared with TRBD1. V gave up 1 base and J gave up 0 bases; unmatched junction bases: 3. The CDR3 runs 14 residues. Germline values: CDR1 DFQATT, CDR2 SNEGSKA (reference sequence). CDR3 in amino acids: CSARVRDSSYEQYF. The CDR3 DNA follows: TGCAGTGCTAGAGTACGGGACAGCTCCTACGAGCAGTACTTC.

The chain couples TRBV6-1 to TRBJ2-7; a weak D match, TRBD1 (6 bases). The V gene lost 4 bases and the J gene lost 1 base, with 11 bases spanning the gap. The germline V gene has CDR1 MNHNS and CDR2 SASEGT. The CDR3 is 14 amino acids. The CDR3 protein is CASSVRDISYEQYF. CDR3 nucleotide sequence: TGTGCCAGCAGTGTCCGGGACATTTCCTACGAGCAGTACTTC.

In its sample, this clonotype was seen many times. V and J are TRBV3-1 and TRBJ2-5, with 11 positions matching TRBD2. The CDR3 extends over 16 amino acids. Germline CDR1 LGHDT, CDR2 YNNKEL (reference sequence). With 2 bases clipped from V and 5 bases from J, the junction kept 7 bases outside the gene matches. This CDR3 is CASSQSALAGVETQYF. The DNA for the CDR3 is TGTGCCAGCAGCCAATCCGCACTAGCGGGAGTGGAGACCCAGTACTTC.

The chain has TRBV19 and TRBJ2-3, with TRBD2 identical over 9 bases. The CDR3 is 14 amino acids. Losses at the gene ends were 5 bases for V and 6 bases for J; bases not matched to a gene: 6. CDR1 is LNHDA and CDR2 is SQIVND in the germline V gene (reference sequence). CDR3 protein: CASSLSGSVDTQYF. The CDR3 DNA follows: TGTGCCAGTAGTCTTAGCGGGAGCGTGGATACGCAGTATTTT. The full variable domain, completed using reference TRBV19 and TRBJ2-3, is DGGITQSPKYLFRKEGQNVTLSCEQNLNHDAMYWYRQDPGQGLRLIYYSQIVNDFQKGDIAEGYSVSREKKESFPLTVTSAQKNPTAFYLCASSLSGSVDTQYFGPGTRLTVL.

The chain recombines TRBV20-1 with TRBJ2-7; either TRBD1 or TRBD2 may supply D (5 bases each). CDR1 and CDR2 (germline): DFQATT, SNEGSKA (reference sequence). Deletions cut 6 bases from V and 6 bases from J, with 15 bases between. CDR3 length: 12 amino acids. CDR3 DNA sequence: TGCAGTGCCCAAAGGTGGGGGTCCGAGCAGTACTTC. It specifies CSAQRWGSEQYF.

The chain is built from TRBV2 and TRBJ1-1, with a tentative D call TRBD1 (5 bases). The germline V and J ends were trimmed by 11 bases and 3 bases, with 16 bases remaining between them. Germline CDR1 is SNHLY and CDR2 is FYNNEI. This CDR3 comprises 13 residues. CDR3 residues: CAAVRGRDTEAFF. The CDR3 DNA reads as TGTGCCGCGGTTCGGGGCCGAGACACTGAAGCTTTCTTT.

The sample holds a few counts of this clonotype. The V call is TRBV4-2, the J call TRBJ1-1; D may be TRBD1 (5 bases). CDR3 size: 17 residues. The V end lost 0 bases, the J end lost 0 bases, and 14 bases lay between the germline ends. Germline V CDR1 and CDR2: LGHNA, YNFKEQ. CDR3 sequence: CASSQDSWGGVNTEAFF. CDR3 sequence (DNA): TGTGCCAGCAGCCAAGATTCCTGGGGAGGGGTGAACACTGAAGCTTTCTTT.